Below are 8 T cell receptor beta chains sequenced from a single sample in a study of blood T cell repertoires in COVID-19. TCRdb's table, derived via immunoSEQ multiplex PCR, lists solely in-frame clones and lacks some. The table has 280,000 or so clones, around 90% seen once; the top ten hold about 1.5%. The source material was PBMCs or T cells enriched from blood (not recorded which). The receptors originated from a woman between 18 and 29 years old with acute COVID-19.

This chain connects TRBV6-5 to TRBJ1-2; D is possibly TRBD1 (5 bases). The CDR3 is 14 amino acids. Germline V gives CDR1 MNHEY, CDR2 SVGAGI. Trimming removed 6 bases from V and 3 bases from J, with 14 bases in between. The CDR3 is CASRKFGRDYGYTF. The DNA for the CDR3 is TGTGCCAGCAGGAAGTTCGGCAGGGACTATGGCTACACCTTC.

CDR3 residues: CATSDLWGGEGQETQYF. DNA for the CDR3: TGTGCCACCAGTGATTTGTGGGGAGGGGAGGGACAAGAGACCCAGTACTTC. This chain uses TRBV24-1 with TRBJ2-5; 7 bases fit TRBD2. The CDR3 has 17 amino acids. Trimming cost V 0 bases and J 2 bases; bases outside gene matches: 8. The germline V gene encodes CDR1 KGHDR and CDR2 SFDVKD.

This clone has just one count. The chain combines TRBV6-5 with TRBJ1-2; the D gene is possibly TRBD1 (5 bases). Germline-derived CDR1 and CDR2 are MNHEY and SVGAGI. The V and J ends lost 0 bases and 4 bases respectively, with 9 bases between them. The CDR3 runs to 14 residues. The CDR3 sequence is CASSYSRGGYGYTF. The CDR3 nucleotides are TGTGCCAGCAGTTACTCAAGGGGTGGCTATGGCTACACCTTC.

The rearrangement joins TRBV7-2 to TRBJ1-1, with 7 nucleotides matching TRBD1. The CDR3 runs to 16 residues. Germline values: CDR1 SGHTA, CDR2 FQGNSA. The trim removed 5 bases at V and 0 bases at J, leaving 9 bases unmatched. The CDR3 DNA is TGTGCCAGCAGCGCCCAGGGACAGCTAATGAACACTGAAGCTTTCTTT. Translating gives CASSAQGQLMNTEAFF.

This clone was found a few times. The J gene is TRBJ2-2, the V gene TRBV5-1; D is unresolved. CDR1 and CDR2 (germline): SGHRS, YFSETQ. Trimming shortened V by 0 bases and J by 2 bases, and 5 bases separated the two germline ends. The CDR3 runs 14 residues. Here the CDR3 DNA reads TGCGCCAGCAGCTTGGAACAAAACACCGGGGAGCTGTTTTTT. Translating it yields CASSLEQNTGELFF.

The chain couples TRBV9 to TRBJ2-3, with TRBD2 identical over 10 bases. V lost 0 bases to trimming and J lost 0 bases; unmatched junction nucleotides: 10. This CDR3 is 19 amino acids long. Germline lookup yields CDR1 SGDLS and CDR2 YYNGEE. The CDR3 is CASSVGLAGADYSTDTQYF. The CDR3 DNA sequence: TGTGCCAGCAGCGTAGGTCTAGCGGGAGCCGATTATAGCACAGATACGCAGTATTTT.

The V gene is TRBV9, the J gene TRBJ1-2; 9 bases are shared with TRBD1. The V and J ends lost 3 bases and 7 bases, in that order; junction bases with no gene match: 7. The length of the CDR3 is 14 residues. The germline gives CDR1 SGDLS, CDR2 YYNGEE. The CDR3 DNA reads TGTGCCAGCAGCGCCTCCACAGGGGGCGTTGGCTACACCTTC. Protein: CASSASTGGVGYTF.

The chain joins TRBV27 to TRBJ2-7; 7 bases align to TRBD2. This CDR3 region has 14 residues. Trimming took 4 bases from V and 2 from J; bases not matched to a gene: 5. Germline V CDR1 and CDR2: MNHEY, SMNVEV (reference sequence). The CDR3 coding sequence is TGTGCCAGCAGTTCCGGGACTACCACCTACGAGCAGTACTTC. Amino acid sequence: CASSSGTTTYEQYF.